The 32 T cell receptor beta chains below all came from one sample that was sequenced in a study of radiation and T cells in renal cell carcinoma. TCRdb's table, derived via immunoSEQ multiplex PCR, lists solely in-frame clones and lacks some. The data contain 150,000 or so clones, approximately 90% of them seen just once; the ten biggest clones take up approximately 10%. This sample's time point: blood 4 weeks post-SBRT, at nephrectomy. Treatment noted: 15 Gy SBRT to primary tumor, nephrectomy 4 weeks later. The sequences come from blood, collected from a patient whose treatment included radiotherapy and nephrectomy. Every receptor here comes from a woman between 50 and 59 years old with renal cell carcinoma.

The chain uses TRBV9 and TRBJ2-1; D is ambiguous. This CDR3 is 14 amino acids long. Germline V gene lookup returns CDR1 SGDLS and CDR2 YYNGEE. V was cut by 0 bases and J by 2 bases, with 6 bases left in between. CDR3 sequence (DNA): TGTGCCAGCAGCGTAGAATCGCCCTACAATGAGCAGTTCTTC. Its protein product is CASSVESPYNEQFF.

The gene calls are TRBV11-3 and TRBJ2-5; 7 bases line up with TRBD1. V shed 5 bases, J shed 0 bases, and the junction held 6 bases outside the gene matches. The CDR3 is 15 amino acids. Germline V CDR1 and CDR2: SGHNT, YENEEA. This CDR3 reads CASSQTGTYQETQYF. The CDR3, as DNA: TGTGCCAGCAGCCAGACAGGGACGTACCAAGAGACCCAGTACTTC.

This clone was seen just once. The V and J genes are TRBV5-4 and TRBJ2-5; D gene unclear. Germline V gene data show CDR1 as SGHNT and CDR2 as YYREEE (reference sequence). This CDR3 is 13 amino acids long. Trimming left V 0 bases short and J 5 bases short, with 8 bases between. CDR3 loop: CASSLGMRETQYF. The CDR3, as DNA: TGTGCCAGCAGCTTGGGGATGCGGGAGACCCAGTACTTC. Variable domain in full (rest from reference TRBV5-4 and TRBJ2-5): ETGVTQSPTHLIKTRGQQVTLRCSSQSGHNTVSWYQQALGQGPQFIFQYYREEENGRGNFPPRFSGLQFPNYSSELNVNALELDDSALYLCASSLGMRETQYFGPGTRLLVL.

The genes are TRBV30 and TRBJ1-1; D not resolved. The CDR3 spans 13 residues. Germline CDR1 GTSNPN, CDR2 SVGIG (reference sequence). Trimming removed 1 base from V and 0 bases from J, with 6 bases in between. The CDR3 sequence is CAWSGSLNTEAFF. In DNA, the CDR3 is TGTGCCTGGAGTGGCAGCCTGAACACTGAAGCTTTCTTT.

This clone was counted a few times. The chain has TRBV10-3 and TRBJ1-1, with unresolved D. Per the germline V gene, CDR1 is ENHRY and CDR2 is SYGVKD. V shed 3 bases and J shed 1 base, with 3 bases lying between them. This CDR3 has 12 residues. The CDR3: CAISDKNTEAFF. CDR3 DNA sequence: TGTGCCATCAGTGATAAGAACACTGAAGCTTTCTTT.

The CDR3 nucleotides are TGCGCCAGCAGCCGATTAACGATGAACACTGAAGCTTTCTTT. Protein: CASSRLTMNTEAFF. V usage is TRBV4-3 and J usage is TRBJ1-1; D is uncertain. Trimming took off 4 bases at V and 0 bases at J, with 9 bases between the two ends. The length of the CDR3 is 14 residues. Looked up from germline, CDR1 is LGHNA and CDR2 is YSLEER.

This chain links TRBV9 with TRBJ2-7; D perhaps matches TRBD1 (6 bases). Germline V CDR1 and CDR2: SGDLS, YYNGEE. Trimming cost V 4 bases and J 3 bases, with 17 bases left between them. This CDR3 has 15 residues. CDR3 protein: CASSQTPGQNYEQYF. Here the CDR3 DNA reads TGTGCCAGCAGCCAAACACCGGGACAAAACTACGAGCAGTACTTC.

V and J are TRBV6-5 and TRBJ2-2; D possibly matches TRBD1 or TRBD2 (6 bases each). There are 14 residues in the CDR3. CDR1 is MNHEY, CDR2 SVGAGI, per germline. V was cut by 7 bases and J by 0 bases, with 9 bases left in between. CDR3 sequence (DNA): TGTGCCAGCAATCGGGGGCCGAACACCGGGGAGCTGTTTTTT. Translation gives CASNRGPNTGELFF.

V is TRBV19 and J is TRBJ2-4, with D perhaps assigned TRBD1 or TRBD2 (5 bases each). The V end was cut by 2 bases, the J end by 7 bases, with 12 bases between. The CDR3 loop spans 14 amino acids. Germline V gives CDR1 LNHDA, CDR2 SQIVND (reference sequence). The CDR3 reads CASSIREGTNIQYF. In DNA form, the CDR3 reads TGTGCCAGTAGTATACGTGAAGGGACGAACATTCAGTACTTC. The full variable domain, rest sourced from reference TRBV19 and TRBJ2-4, is DGGITQSPKYLFRKEGQNVTLSCEQNLNHDAMYWYRQDPGQGLRLIYYSQIVNDFQKGDIAEGYSVSREKKESFPLTVTSAQKNPTAFYLCASSIREGTNIQYFGAGTRLSVL.

CDR3 sequence reads: CASSLEDGRKLFF. The DNA of the CDR3 is TGCGCCAGCAGCCTCGAGGACGGGAGAAAACTGTTTTTT. The gene calls are TRBV4-1 and TRBJ1-4; D remains ambiguous. The length of the CDR3 is 13 residues. The V end was cut by 4 bases, the J end by 10 bases, with 13 bases between. CDR1 is MGHRA, CDR2 YSYEKL, per germline.

Points on this clone: This CDR3 is also generated by other DNA sequences in the sample. The chain is built from TRBV5-5 and TRBJ1-2, with D tentatively TRBD1 (6 bases). V was shortened by 0 bases and J by 4 bases, with 7 bases between the two germline ends. This CDR3 has 13 residues. The germline gives CDR1 SGHKS, CDR2 YYEKEE (reference sequence). The CDR3 DNA is TGTGCCAGCAGCTTGGAACAGGGCTATGGCTACACCTTC. As protein: CASSLEQGYGYTF.

V usage is TRBV6-5 and J usage is TRBJ2-5, with 14 nucleotides matching TRBD2. Germline CDR1 and CDR2: MNHEY and SVGAGI. This CDR3 contains 14 residues. V trimming: 5 bases; J trimming: 14 bases; junction bases outside the gene matches: 10. Here the CDR3 reads CASSPGTSGGPEYF. CDR3 nucleotides: TGTGCCAGCAGTCCCGGGACTAGCGGGGGCCCCGAATACTTC.

This chain links TRBV4-1 with TRBJ1-4, with TRBD1 identical over 7 bases. Losses at the gene ends were 3 bases for V and 4 bases for J; bases not matched to a gene: 5. The CDR3 length is 15 residues. CDR1 is MGHRA, CDR2 YSYEKL, per germline. The CDR3 bases are TGCGCCAGCAGCCAGCTTACAGGGGTTAATGAAAAACTGTTTTTT. The encoded protein is CASSQLTGVNEKLFF.

This clone has only a few counts. V gene TRBV19 combines with J gene TRBJ1-1, with D perhaps matching TRBD1 (6 bases). With 10 bases removed from V and 1 base from J, the gap between germline ends came to 13 bases. This CDR3 has 13 residues. Germline CDR1 reads LNHDA; CDR2 reads SQIVND (reference sequence). This CDR3 is CAMSRGGNTEAFF. In nucleotides, the CDR3 is TGTGCCATGTCGAGGGGGGGGAACACTGAAGCTTTCTTT.

The gene calls are TRBV12-5 and TRBJ2-5, with D tentatively TRBD1 or TRBD2 (5 bases each). The CDR3 is made up of 16 amino acids. Germline V gene data show CDR1 as LGHNT and CDR2 as FRNRAP. V was trimmed by 0 bases and J by 5 bases, leaving 16 bases between them. CDR3 coding DNA: TGTGCTAGTGGTTTGGTAACAGGTTCCTGGGAGGAGACCCAGTACTTC. Protein product: CASGLVTGSWEETQYF.

The V call is TRBV7-2, the J call TRBJ2-7, with unresolved D. The V gene lost 4 bases and the J gene lost 6 bases, with 13 bases spanning the gap. Germline V gives CDR1 SGHTA, CDR2 FQGNSA. The CDR3 sequence is 13 residues long. The DNA of the CDR3 is TGTGCCAGCAGCTCACGGACGCTCGGCGAGCAGTACTTC. Residues: CASSSRTLGEQYF.

The genes are TRBV29-1 and TRBJ2-1; perhaps TRBD2 as D (5 bases). Germline CDR1 SQVTM, CDR2 ANQGSEA. The CDR3 loop spans 14 amino acids. Trimming pared 1 base from V and 4 bases from J, leaving 11 bases between. The CDR3 region is CSVEAMDSYNEQFF. The CDR3, as DNA: TGCAGCGTTGAAGCTATGGACTCATACAATGAGCAGTTCTTC.

V and J are TRBV14 and TRBJ1-2; no definite D call. The CDR3 sequence is 12 residues long. V shed 2 bases and J shed 2 bases, with 3 bases lying between them. Looked up from germline, CDR1 is SGHDN and CDR2 is FVKESK. The CDR3 loop reads CASSQQNYGYTF. CDR3 nucleotides: TGTGCCAGCAGCCAACAGAACTATGGCTACACCTTC.

J is TRBJ1-5 and V is TRBV6-1; a possible D gene is TRBD1 (5 bases). The germline V gene encodes CDR1 MNHNS and CDR2 SASEGT. The CDR3 spans 15 residues. Trimming left V 8 bases short and J 2 bases short, with 16 bases between. The CDR3 loop reads CASLQPGGGNQPQHF. CDR3 DNA: TGTGCCAGCCTACAGCCGGGGGGTGGCAATCAGCCCCAGCATTTT.

This chain uses TRBV4-1 with TRBJ2-7; D possibly corresponds to TRBD2 (5 bases). In germline, CDR1 is MGHRA, CDR2 YSYEKL. V was trimmed by 6 bases and J by 2 bases, leaving 14 bases between them. The CDR3 sequence is 14 residues long. In DNA form, the CDR3 reads TGCGCCAGCAGGAGGCGGAGCGGAGCCTACGAGCAGTACTTC. Translated, it gives CASRRRSGAYEQYF.

This sequence joins TRBV5-6 and TRBJ2-7; maybe TRBD2 (5 bases). The CDR3 has 15 residues. Looked up from germline, CDR1 is SGHDT and CDR2 is YYEEEE. The ends were cut back, 4 bases at V and 2 bases at J, with 16 bases in the middle. DNA for the CDR3: TGTGCCAGCAGCCGTCCTTCGAGGGCCACCTACGAGCAGTACTTC. It is translated as CASSRPSRATYEQYF. Full variable domain (missing parts from reference TRBV5-6 and TRBJ2-7): DAGVTQSPTHLIKTRGQQVTLRCSPKSGHDTVSWYQQALGQGPQFIFQYYEEEERQRGNFPDRFSGHQFPNYSSELNVNALLLGDSALYLCASSRPSRATYEQYFGPGTRLTVT.

A remark on this clone: An end of the junction differs from the germline gene, which may be a read error. The rearrangement links TRBV6-4 to TRBJ1-3, with D possibly TRBD1 on 5 matching bases. Per germline, CDR1 MRHNA and CDR2 SNTAGT. CDR3 size: 19 residues. In DNA, the CDR3 is TGTGCTAGCAGTCAGATCCTGTCCGGGACCGGAAACTCTGGAAACACCATATATTTT. It is translated as CASSQILSGTGNSGNTIYF.

The V gene is TRBV18, the J gene TRBJ2-1; tentative D call: TRBD2 (5 bases). Looked up from germline, CDR1 is KGHSH and CDR2 is LQKENI. V shed 5 bases and J shed 6 bases, with 14 bases lying between them. CDR3 length: 14 amino acids. CDR3 protein: CASSLAGDANEQFF. For the CDR3, the DNA is TGTGCCAGCTCATTGGCGGGTGATGCCAATGAGCAGTTCTTC.

This rearrangement joins TRBV2 to TRBJ2-2, with D hard to call. The CDR3 consists of 13 residues. Germline V gives CDR1 SNHLY, CDR2 FYNNEI. Between the trimmed V and J ends, which lost 7 bases and 6 bases, there was a span of 12 bases. The DNA of the CDR3 is TGTGCCAGCATCGAGGATGGGTCCGGGGAGCTGTTTTTT. This translates into CASIEDGSGELFF. Together with reference TRBV2 and TRBJ2-2, the CDR3 gives the full variable domain: EPEVTQTPSHQVTQMGQEVILRCVPISNHLYFYWYRQILGQKVEFLVSFYNNEISEKSEIFDDQFSVERPDGSNFTLKIRSTKLEDSAMYFCASIEDGSGELFFGEGSRLTVL.

V is TRBV25-1 and J is TRBJ1-2; 8 bases match TRBD1. Germline CDR1 reads MGHDK; CDR2 reads SYGVNS. The CDR3 contains 11 residues. J lost 4 bases, V lost 11 bases, and 3 bases had no gene match. In nucleotides, the CDR3 is TGTGCCGCCGGGACAGGCTATGGCTACACCTTC. This codes for CAAGTGYGYTF.

This clone showed up just a few times. This chain joins TRBV5-1 and TRBJ1-6; no clear D. This CDR3 is built from 16 residues. Germline CDR1 SGHRS, CDR2 YFSETQ. The V end was cut by 0 bases, the J end by 10 bases, with 17 bases between. CDR3 sequence: CASSLEGPRRESPLHF. The CDR3 DNA sequence: TGCGCCAGCAGCTTGGAGGGCCCCCGGCGGGAATCACCCCTCCACTTT.

In this sample, this clone turned up once. V gene TRBV7-2 combines with J gene TRBJ2-3; 11 bases are shared with TRBD2. V shed 6 bases and J 6 bases; nucleotides not matched to a gene: 11. The CDR3 contains 16 residues. In germline, CDR1 is SGHTA, CDR2 FQGNSA. CDR3 DNA sequence: TGTGCCAGCAGTCGCCTAGCGGGGGGCACAGGGGATACGCAGTATTTT. It specifies CASSRLAGGTGDTQYF.

The genes are TRBV5-4 and TRBJ1-4, with 7 nucleotides matching TRBD1. The J segment lost 1 base and the V segment lost 4 bases, leaving 7 bases of the junction unmatched. CDR3 length equals 16 residues. Germline V gene sequence: CDR1 SGHNT, CDR2 YYREEE (reference sequence). The DNA for the CDR3 is TGTGCCAGCAGCGGAACAGGGGTTGGAACTAATGAAAAACTGTTTTTT. It specifies CASSGTGVGTNEKLFF.

The V gene is TRBV4-1, the J gene TRBJ2-3; D is possibly TRBD2 (6 bases). Germline loops: CDR1 MGHRA, CDR2 YSYEKL. V was trimmed by 1 base and J by 0 bases, leaving 11 bases between them. This CDR3 has 16 residues. CDR3 bases: TGCGCCAGCAGCCAAGGGTGGGGGGTTAGCACAGATACGCAGTATTTT. This translates into CASSQGWGVSTDTQYF.

This sequence joins TRBV5-1 and TRBJ2-1; D remains unclear. The CDR3 is made up of 16 amino acids. The germline V gene has CDR1 SGHRS and CDR2 YFSETQ. V was shortened by 0 bases and J by 7 bases, with 17 bases between the two germline ends. The CDR3 sequence: CASSLAHAPGKNEQFF. The CDR3 bases are TGCGCCAGCAGCTTGGCCCATGCCCCTGGGAAAAATGAGCAGTTCTTC.

The CDR3 coding sequence is TGTGCCAGCAGCTCGTTGACAGGTTTGAACTCTGGAAACACCATATATTTT. Translated, it gives CASSSLTGLNSGNTIYF. V is TRBV7-9 and J is TRBJ1-3, with D maybe TRBD1 (6 bases). Trimming cost V 4 bases and J 0 bases, with 16 bases left between them. The CDR3 length is 17 residues. Germline CDR1 is SEHNR and CDR2 is FQNEAQ (reference sequence).

The V gene is TRBV10-3, the J gene TRBJ2-7; TRBD1 or TRBD2 may be the D gene (5 bases each). The CDR3 loop spans 15 amino acids. The germline V gene has CDR1 ENHRY and CDR2 SYGVKD. V was shortened by 2 bases and J by 0 bases, with 11 bases between the two germline ends. CDR3 residues: CAISEGGGGSYEQYF. Here the CDR3 DNA reads TGTGCCATCAGTGAGGGCGGTGGGGGCTCCTACGAGCAGTACTTC.